The 17 T cell receptor beta chains given below trace back to one sample, sequenced in a study of T cell responses to AZD1222 COVID-19 vaccine. Using immunoSEQ multiplex PCR, the repertoire was profiled, and TCRdb retains in-frame clones only, with some absent. The profile covers approximately 160,000 clones, with around nine tenths appearing a single time and 4.5% to 6.5% taken by the ten largest. Here the sequenced sample was peripheral blood, taken on day 0 of AZD1222 vaccination. All receptors come from an adult in good health.

V and J are TRBV12-5 and TRBJ1-1; D not certain. Germline V gives CDR1 LGHNT, CDR2 FRNRAP. With 4 bases removed from V and 5 bases from J, the gap between germline ends came to 17 bases. The CDR3 sequence is 15 residues long. CDR3 loop: CASGWWDGVGTEAFF. CDR3 DNA sequence: TGTGCTAGTGGTTGGTGGGATGGGGTGGGTACTGAAGCTTTCTTT.

J is TRBJ2-3 and V is TRBV19; 7 bases line up with TRBD2. V lost 1 base to trimming and J lost 1 base; unmatched junction nucleotides: 2. Germline assignment: CDR1 LNHDA and CDR2 SQIVND (reference sequence). The CDR3 runs to 15 residues. CDR3 nucleotides: TGTGCCAGTAGTATAGGCCTAGCGGGCACAGATACGCAGTATTTT. It codes for CASSIGLAGTDTQYF.

The rearrangement uses TRBV7-9 and TRBJ2-3; D is undetermined. Deletions cut 1 base from V and 3 bases from J, with 11 bases between. Germline values: CDR1 SEHNR, CDR2 FQNEAQ (reference sequence). The CDR3 runs to 15 residues. The CDR3 sequence is CASSLGLGFTDTQYF. CDR3 sequence (DNA): TGTGCCAGCAGCTTAGGGCTAGGGTTTACAGATACGCAGTATTTT.

This chain connects TRBV19 to TRBJ2-7, with D possibly TRBD2 on 6 matching bases. The CDR3 length is 13 residues. Germline-derived CDR1 and CDR2 are LNHDA and SQIVND (reference sequence). The V gene lost 7 bases and the J gene lost 5 bases, with 15 bases spanning the gap. CDR3 sequence (DNA): TGTGCCAGTACGTCCGGCGGGATGGACGAGCAGTACTTC. It translates to CASTSGGMDEQYF.

This clone was detected only once. This chain uses TRBV19 with TRBJ1-5, with 9 nucleotides matching TRBD1. Germline CDR1 reads LNHDA; CDR2 reads SQIVND (reference sequence). CDR3 size: 14 residues. Trimming cost V 5 bases and J 4 bases; bases outside gene matches: 3. In DNA form, the CDR3 reads TGTGCCAGTAGTCAGGGACAGGGTAATCAGCCCCAGCATTTT. Protein product: CASSQGQGNQPQHF.

The chain carries TRBV11-2 and TRBJ1-2, with 10 nucleotides matching TRBD1. The V and J ends lost 1 base and 4 bases, in that order; junction bases with no gene match: 3. The CDR3 has 15 residues. CDR1 is SGHAT and CDR2 is FQNNGV in the germline V gene. The CDR3 bases are TGTGCCAGCAGCTTAGCGACAGGGGGCTTCTATGGCTACACCTTC. This sequence encodes CASSLATGGFYGYTF.

The rearrangement links TRBV4-3 to TRBJ2-6, with 9 bases fitting TRBD2. The CDR3 contains 17 residues. Trimming removed 2 bases from V and 0 bases from J; junction bases left unmatched: 2. Looked up from germline, CDR1 is LGHNA and CDR2 is YSLEER. CDR3 bases: TGCGCCAGCAGCCAACGACTAGCGGTCTCTGGGGCCAACGTCCTGACTTTC. This sequence encodes CASSQRLAVSGANVLTF.

The V and J genes are TRBV5-6 and TRBJ2-7; TRBD2 is a possible D gene (6 bases). In germline, CDR1 is SGHDT, CDR2 YYEEEE. With 4 bases removed from V and 1 base from J, the gap between germline ends came to 12 bases. This CDR3 spans 14 amino acids. CDR3 protein: CASSPGLGSYEQYF. In nucleotides, the CDR3 is TGTGCCAGCAGCCCGGGACTCGGTTCCTACGAGCAGTACTTC.

The CDR3 bases are TGTGCCAGCAGCCTAGGGGGCTCGGAGGCCTATGAGCAGTTCTTC. As protein: CASSLGGSEAYEQFF. The V gene is TRBV28, the J gene TRBJ2-1; TRBD1 matches at 7 bases. Trimming at V came to 6 bases and at J to 8 bases, leaving 13 bases not matched to a gene. The germline gives CDR1 MDHEN, CDR2 SYDVKM. This CDR3 has 15 residues. Using reference TRBV28 and TRBJ2-1 for the parts outside the CDR3, the full variable domain is DVKVTQSSRYLVKRTGEKVFLECVQDMDHENMFWYRQDPGLGLRLIYFSYDVKMKEKGDIPEGYSVSREKKERFSLILESASTNQTSMYLCASSLGGSEAYEQFFGPGTRLTVL.

This chain joins TRBV5-6 and TRBJ1-3; TRBD1 matches 8 bases. The germline V gene has CDR1 SGHDT and CDR2 YYEEEE. The CDR3 covers 14 residues. The J segment lost 7 bases and the V segment lost 5 bases, leaving 8 bases of the junction unmatched. The CDR3 bases are TGTGCCAGCAGTTCCGGGACAGGCGGGAACACCATATATTTT. Residues: CASSSGTGGNTIYF.

J is TRBJ1-2 and V is TRBV27, with unresolved D. V was clipped by 6 bases and J by 4 bases, with 18 bases between them. Germline V gene lookup returns CDR1 MNHEY and CDR2 SMNVEV (reference sequence). The CDR3 loop spans 15 amino acids. The CDR3 loop is CASRYRDASFYGYTF. The CDR3 nucleotides are TGTGCCAGCAGATATCGCGACGCCTCTTTCTATGGCTACACCTTC.

The genes are TRBV6-5 and TRBJ2-5; the match to TRBD1 covers 9 bases. This CDR3 region has 15 residues. Trimming at V came to 3 bases and at J to 4 bases, leaving 6 bases not matched to a gene. The germline V gene encodes CDR1 MNHEY and CDR2 SVGAGI. The CDR3 loop is CASSYWGQGVETQYF. The CDR3 DNA reads as TGTGCCAGCAGTTATTGGGGACAGGGTGTAGAGACCCAGTACTTC.

The sample holds one count of this clone. The chain is built from TRBV10-3 and TRBJ2-7; tentative D call: TRBD2 (5 bases). The ends were cut back, 10 bases at V and 0 bases at J, with 13 bases in the middle. The germline CDR1 and CDR2 sequences are ENHRY and SYGVKD. This CDR3 comprises 13 residues. The CDR3 nucleotides are TGTGCCACCTTTGAGGGAGCCTCCTACGAGCAGTACTTC. Translating gives CATFEGASYEQYF.

This chain uses TRBV14 with TRBJ1-3; D unresolved. V dropped 3 bases and J dropped 4 bases, with 10 bases sitting between them. Germline V CDR1 and CDR2: SGHDN, FVKESK. The length of the CDR3 is 14 residues. CDR3 loop: CASSQGTAGNTIYF. In nucleotides, the CDR3 is TGTGCCAGCAGCCAGGGAACGGCGGGAAACACCATATATTTT.

The gene calls are TRBV28 and TRBJ2-7; 7 bases match TRBD2. Germline CDR1 reads MDHEN; CDR2 reads SYDVKM. The V segment lost 6 bases and the J segment 1 base; nucleotides outside the gene matches: 9. The CDR3 runs to 15 residues. The CDR3 sequence: CASSLAGSTSYEQYF. CDR3 DNA sequence: TGTGCCAGCAGCTTAGCGGGTTCAACTTCCTACGAGCAGTACTTC.

About this clone itself: Other DNA sequences in the same sample also yield this CDR3. This chain connects TRBV12-3 or TRBV12-4 to TRBJ1-1; D ambiguous. The CDR3 contains 13 residues. The germline V and J ends were trimmed by 0 bases and 2 bases, with 4 bases remaining between them. The CDR3 reads CASSLAENTEAFF. The DNA for the CDR3 is TGTGCCAGCAGTTTAGCGGAAAACACTGAAGCTTTCTTT.

This clone occurred a few times. This sequence joins TRBV24-1 and TRBJ2-7; 10 nucleotides line up with TRBD1. CDR3 length equals 16 residues. Trimming took 2 bases from V and 9 from J; bases not matched to a gene: 12. Germline CDR1 and CDR2: KGHDR and SFDVKD. The CDR3 region has the DNA TGTGCCACCAGTGATTCTCGGACAGGGGGATCTACCGGGCAGTACTTC. Translated, it gives CATSDSRTGGSTGQYF.